These T cell receptor beta chains were read from a single sample in a study of PD-1 blockade in classical Hodgkin lymphoma. Measured with immunoSEQ multiplex PCR; TCRdb has only the in-frame clones, and not every one. The table shows more than 40,000 clones, with 88% occurring only once. Here the sequenced sample was peripheral blood mononuclear cells (PBMCs), taken at baseline. The receptors originated from a human donor with classical Hodgkin lymphoma. Both conserved end residues are part of each CDR3. Each record gives: V gene, clone size, D gene, J gene, CDR3 protein, CDR3 DNA. The D gene is left open where the match is weak. Some rows mark clone size as missing; the rest say once, few, many or name a class of expanded clone.

V gene: TRBV9
clone size: NA
D gene: NA
J gene: TRBJ2-3
CDR3 protein: CASSVEGTLGKDTQYF
CDR3 DNA: TGTGCCAGCAGCGTAGAAGGGACTCTTGGAAAAGATACGCAGTATTTT

V gene: TRBV5-5
clone size: NA
D gene: NA
J gene: TRBJ2-7
CDR3 protein: CASSLGPAEQYF
CDR3 DNA: TGTGCCAGCAGCTTGGGGCCGGCAGAGCAGTACTTC

V gene: TRBV5-6
clone size: NA
D gene: TRBD2
J gene: TRBJ2-3
CDR3 protein: CASSLGLATDTQYF
CDR3 DNA: TGTGCCAGCAGCTTGGGACTAGCTACAGATACGCAGTATTTT

V gene: TRBV6-6
clone size: NA
D gene: NA
J gene: TRBJ2-2
CDR3 protein: CANSPVGSGVGELFF
CDR3 DNA: TGTGCCAACAGCCCGGTAGGATCCGGGGTCGGGGAGCTGTTTTTT

V gene: TRBV4-2
clone size: NA
D gene: NA
J gene: TRBJ2-7
CDR3 protein: CASSQDPPRTAEGF
CDR3 DNA: TGTGCCAGCAGCCAAGACCCACCTAGGACAGCCGAGGGGTTC

V gene: TRBV4-1
clone size: NA
D gene: NA
J gene: TRBJ2-1
CDR3 protein: CASRQYNEQFF
CDR3 DNA: TGCGCCAGCAGGCAATACAATGAGCAGTTCTTC

V gene: TRBV7-9
clone size: NA
D gene: NA
J gene: TRBJ1-2
CDR3 protein: CASSLVLHYGYTF
CDR3 DNA: TGTGCCAGCAGCTTAGTTCTTCACTATGGCTACACCTTC

V gene: TRBV6-1
clone size: NA
D gene: TRBD1
J gene: TRBJ2-5
CDR3 protein: CASREGTGGVETQYF
CDR3 DNA: TGTGCCAGCCGTGAAGGGACAGGGGGCGTGGAGACCCAGTACTTC

V gene: TRBV28
clone size: NA
D gene: NA
J gene: TRBJ2-7
CDR3 protein: CASNIRRGSLYEQYF
CDR3 DNA: TGTGCCAGCAACATACGAAGAGGGTCCCTCTACGAGCAGTACTTC

V gene: TRBV7-2
clone size: once
D gene: NA
J gene: TRBJ2-7
CDR3 protein: CASSLRGEQYF
CDR3 DNA: TGTGCCAGCAGCTTAAGGGGCGAGCAGTACTTC

V gene: TRBV19
clone size: NA
D gene: TRBD2
J gene: TRBJ2-2
CDR3 protein: CASLYSPGLVPGELFF
CDR3 DNA: TGTGCCAGTCTATATTCCCCCGGACTAGTCCCCGGGGAGCTGTTTTTT

V gene: TRBV6-5
clone size: once
D gene: NA
J gene: TRBJ2-5
CDR3 protein: CASSYDWAGSQETQYF
CDR3 DNA: TGTGCCAGCAGTTACGACTGGGCGGGGAGCCAAGAGACCCAGTACTTC

V gene: TRBV7-8
clone size: NA
D gene: NA
J gene: TRBJ1-2
CDR3 protein: CASKKGASPGGYGYTF
CDR3 DNA: TGTGCCAGCAAGAAAGGGGCCTCGCCGGGGGGCTATGGCTACACCTTC

V gene: TRBV7-8
clone size: NA
D gene: TRBD2
J gene: TRBJ2-3
CDR3 protein: CASSSLTLLAGEDTDTQYF
CDR3 DNA: TGTGCCAGCAGCTCCCTGACCCTACTAGCGGGAGAAGACACAGATACGCAGTATTTT

V gene: TRBV4-1
clone size: NA
D gene: NA
J gene: TRBJ2-5
CDR3 protein: CASSSEQETQYF
CDR3 DNA: TGCGCCAGCAGCTCGGAGCAAGAGACCCAGTACTTC

V gene: TRBV28
clone size: NA
D gene: TRBD1
J gene: TRBJ2-7
CDR3 protein: CASSIIPGQVNF
CDR3 DNA: TGTGCCAGCAGTATAATTCCGGGACAGGTGAACTTC

V gene: TRBV7-2
clone size: NA
D gene: TRBD1
J gene: TRBJ2-7
CDR3 protein: CASSQAGTGFYEQYF
CDR3 DNA: TGTGCCAGCAGCCAGGCCGGGACAGGGTTCTACGAGCAGTACTTC

V gene: TRBV5-1
clone size: NA
D gene: TRBD1
J gene: TRBJ2-3
CDR3 protein: CASNFQTGRPDTQYF
CDR3 DNA: TGCGCCAGCAACTTCCAGACAGGGCGACCGGATACGCAGTATTTT

V gene: TRBV10-3
clone size: once
D gene: NA
J gene: TRBJ2-1
CDR3 protein: CAIPTFSSYNEQFF
CDR3 DNA: TGTGCCATCCCGACTTTCAGCTCCTACAATGAGCAGTTCTTC

V gene: TRBV7-3
clone size: NA
D gene: NA
J gene: TRBJ1-4
CDR3 protein: CASSLGPNEKLFF
CDR3 DNA: TGTGCCAGCAGCTTGGGTCCCAATGAAAAACTGTTTTTT

V gene: TRBV7-9
clone size: NA
D gene: TRBD2
J gene: TRBJ2-3
CDR3 protein: CASSFSRGADTQYF
CDR3 DNA: TGTGCCAGCAGCTTCAGCCGGGGGGCAGATACGCAGTATTTT

V gene: TRBV7-2
clone size: NA
D gene: TRBD1
J gene: TRBJ1-2
CDR3 protein: CASSPRGPNYGYTF
CDR3 DNA: TGTGCCAGCAGCCCGAGGGGGCCGAACTATGGCTACACCTTC

V gene: TRBV15
clone size: NA
D gene: TRBD2
J gene: TRBJ2-1
CDR3 protein: CATSRDAGDEQFF
CDR3 DNA: TGTGCCACCAGCAGAGATGCGGGGGATGAGCAGTTCTTC

V gene: TRBV6-4
clone size: NA
D gene: NA
J gene: TRBJ2-6
CDR3 protein: CASSDEASGANVLTF
CDR3 DNA: TGTGCCAGCAGTGACGAGGCCTCTGGGGCCAACGTCCTGACTTTC

V gene: TRBV9
clone size: NA
D gene: NA
J gene: TRBJ2-7
CDR3 protein: CASSPGGGNSVEQYF
CDR3 DNA: TGTGCCAGCAGCCCAGGTGGGGGGAATAGTGTCGAGCAGTACTTC

V gene: TRBV19
clone size: once
D gene: TRBD2
J gene: TRBJ2-3
CDR3 protein: CASTAGVRLGTDTQYF
CDR3 DNA: TGTGCCAGTACAGCGGGGGTGCGTTTGGGCACAGATACGCAGTATTTT

V gene: TRBV29-1
clone size: NA
D gene: NA
J gene: TRBJ1-2
CDR3 protein: CSAKGGGQSLRDGYTF
CDR3 DNA: TGCAGCGCCAAAGGGGGAGGTCAGTCCCTAAGAGATGGCTACACCTTC

V gene: TRBV2
clone size: medium-sized
D gene: TRBD2
J gene: TRBJ2-7
CDR3 protein: CATRRGDEQYF
CDR3 DNA: TGTGCCACCCGTCGGGGGGACGAGCAGTACTTC

V gene: TRBV7-8
clone size: NA
D gene: TRBD2
J gene: TRBJ2-1
CDR3 protein: CASSSILAGESNEQFF
CDR3 DNA: TGTGCCAGCAGCTCCATACTAGCGGGAGAGTCCAATGAGCAGTTCTTC

V gene: TRBV28
clone size: NA
D gene: TRBD1
J gene: TRBJ1-2
CDR3 protein: CASSLTGLGGTGYTF
CDR3 DNA: TGTGCCAGCAGTCTGACAGGGCTGGGGGGCACTGGCTACACCTTC

V gene: TRBV9
clone size: NA
D gene: NA
J gene: TRBJ1-1
CDR3 protein: CASSVKGRGDDEAFF
CDR3 DNA: TGTGCCAGCAGCGTTAAGGGCAGAGGGGATGATGAAGCTTTCTTT

V gene: TRBV4-2
clone size: once
D gene: NA
J gene: TRBJ2-7
CDR3 protein: CASSQDPRAAEQYF
CDR3 DNA: TGTGCCAGCAGCCAAGATCCAAGGGCAGCCGAGCAGTACTTC

V gene: TRBV28
clone size: NA
D gene: NA
J gene: TRBJ2-2
CDR3 protein: CASSSLAGTGELFF
CDR3 DNA: TGTGCCAGCAGTTCTTTGGCAGGCACCGGGGAGCTGTTTTTT

V gene: TRBV6-5
clone size: NA
D gene: TRBD1
J gene: TRBJ2-7
CDR3 protein: CASSNGDRVYEQYF
CDR3 DNA: TGTGCCAGCAGTAACGGGGACAGAGTCTACGAGCAGTACTTC

V gene: TRBV7-3
clone size: NA
D gene: NA
J gene: TRBJ2-7
CDR3 protein: CASSLNPDGNYEQYF
CDR3 DNA: TGTGCCAGCAGCCTGAACCCTGACGGAAACTACGAGCAGTACTTC

V gene: TRBV7-6
clone size: NA
D gene: NA
J gene: TRBJ1-2
CDR3 protein: CASSLGGPSGYTF
CDR3 DNA: TGTGCCAGCAGCTTAGGGGGTCCTAGTGGCTACACCTTC

V gene: TRBV7-3
clone size: NA
D gene: TRBD1
J gene: TRBJ2-7
CDR3 protein: CASSSQGALDEQYF
CDR3 DNA: TGTGCCAGCAGCTCTCAGGGGGCTCTTGACGAGCAGTACTTC

V gene: TRBV6-1
clone size: NA
D gene: TRBD2
J gene: TRBJ2-2
CDR3 protein: CASSELAENTGELFF
CDR3 DNA: TGTGCCAGCAGTGAACTAGCGGAGAACACCGGGGAGCTGTTTTTT

V gene: TRBV19
clone size: once
D gene: TRBD1
J gene: TRBJ2-7
CDR3 protein: CASSIRDRHHEQYF
CDR3 DNA: TGTGCCAGTAGTATCCGGGACAGGCACCACGAGCAGTACTTC

V gene: TRBV7-2
clone size: NA
D gene: TRBD2
J gene: TRBJ2-3
CDR3 protein: CASSLDLAGGTDTQYF
CDR3 DNA: TGTGCCAGCAGCTTAGATCTCGCGGGAGGGACAGATACGCAGTATTTT

V gene: TRBV5-1
clone size: few
D gene: TRBD1
J gene: TRBJ1-1
CDR3 protein: CASSLAQGAGTEAFF
CDR3 DNA: TGCGCCAGCAGCTTGGCACAGGGGGCAGGGACTGAAGCTTTCTTT

V gene: TRBV19
clone size: NA
D gene: TRBD2
J gene: TRBJ2-5
CDR3 protein: CASSIMASGQETQYF
CDR3 DNA: TGTGCCAGTAGTATTATGGCTAGCGGACAAGAGACCCAGTACTTC

V gene: TRBV14
clone size: NA
D gene: NA
J gene: TRBJ1-4
CDR3 protein: CASSQEWQVGHEKLFF
CDR3 DNA: TGTGCCAGCAGCCAAGAATGGCAGGTCGGTCACGAAAAACTGTTTTTT

V gene: TRBV9
clone size: NA
D gene: TRBD1
J gene: TRBJ1-1
CDR3 protein: CASSVDRGNTEAFF
CDR3 DNA: TGTGCCAGCAGCGTCGACAGGGGGAACACTGAAGCTTTCTTT

V gene: TRBV7-9
clone size: NA
D gene: NA
J gene: TRBJ1-1
CDR3 protein: CASSILQGGTEAFF
CDR3 DNA: TGTGCCAGCAGCATACTACAGGGAGGGACTGAAGCTTTCTTT

V gene: TRBV29-1
clone size: once
D gene: TRBD2
J gene: TRBJ2-1
CDR3 protein: CSVEGLAGGFSYNEQFF
CDR3 DNA: TGCAGCGTTGAAGGACTAGCGGGAGGGTTCTCCTACAATGAGCAGTTCTTC

V gene: TRBV10-3
clone size: NA
D gene: TRBD1
J gene: TRBJ2-7
CDR3 protein: CAISLTTGKIYEQYF
CDR3 DNA: TGTGCCATCAGCCTGACGACAGGGAAAATATACGAGCAGTACTTC

V gene: TRBV5-1
clone size: NA
D gene: NA
J gene: TRBJ2-5
CDR3 protein: CASSLARIETQYF
CDR3 DNA: TGCGCCAGCAGCTTGGCTAGGATAGAGACCCAGTACTTC

V gene: TRBV5-1
clone size: NA
D gene: NA
J gene: TRBJ2-1
CDR3 protein: CASSGSGPYNEQFF
CDR3 DNA: TGCGCCAGCAGCGGGTCGGGACCTTACAATGAGCAGTTCTTC

V gene: TRBV28
clone size: NA
D gene: NA
J gene: TRBJ2-2
CDR3 protein: CASRRNTGELFF
CDR3 DNA: TGTGCCAGCAGGAGGAACACCGGGGAGCTGTTTTTT

V gene: TRBV27
clone size: NA
D gene: NA
J gene: TRBJ2-1
CDR3 protein: CASSLGGNEQFF
CDR3 DNA: TGTGCCAGCAGTTTAGGTGGCAATGAGCAGTTCTTC

V gene: TRBV7-6
clone size: once
D gene: TRBD2
J gene: TRBJ2-5
CDR3 protein: CASSLREGEETQYF
CDR3 DNA: TGTGCCAGCAGCCTCAGGGAGGGTGAGGAGACCCAGTACTTC

V gene: TRBV7-8
clone size: NA
D gene: TRBD2
J gene: TRBJ2-2
CDR3 protein: CASRKRGGTGELFF
CDR3 DNA: TGTGCCAGCAGGAAGCGGGGTGGCACCGGGGAGCTGTTTTTT